One and the same sample provided the 8 T cell receptor beta chains below, sequenced in a study of T cells in localized non-small cell lung cancer. The data were produced by immunoSEQ multiplex PCR, yet TCRdb's version contains in-frame clones alone and is incomplete. The sample holds 20,000 to 25,000 clones; over 70% are singletons and the top ten take about 12%. The source material was PBMCs, sampled before any cancer treatment. These receptors came from a man between 40 and 69 years old with stage II squamous cell lung carcinoma.

This rearrangement joins TRBV21-1 to TRBJ2-7; the table's D call, TRBD2, has no DNA check behind it. TRBV21-1 counts as a pseudogene. This CDR3 has 19 residues. CDR3 residues: CASSGREAPSPLYPYEQYF. The CDR3 DNA sequence: TGTGCCAGCAGTGGGCGGGAGGCCCCCTCCCCACTTTACCCCTACGAGCAGTACTTC.

The rearrangement joins TRBV9 to TRBJ2-3, with 14 positions matching TRBD2. Germline V gene sequence: CDR1 SGDLS, CDR2 YYNGEE. The trim removed 5 bases at V and 2 bases at J, leaving 4 bases unmatched. CDR3 length: 16 residues. CDR3 bases: TGTGCCAGCAGTGAGACTAGCGGGGGGGACACAGATACGCAGTATTTT. It specifies CASSETSGGDTDTQYF. Complete variable domain (other parts from reference TRBV9 and TRBJ2-3): DSGVTQTPKHLITATGQRVTLRCSPRSGDLSVYWYQQSLDQGLQFLIQYYNGEERAKGNILERFSAQQFPDLHSELNLSSLELGDSALYFCASSETSGGDTDTQYFGPGTRLTVL.

The chain combines TRBV7-9 with TRBJ1-5; maybe TRBD1 (5 bases). Trimming pared 1 base from V and 2 bases from J, leaving 9 bases between. There are 15 residues in the CDR3. Germline CDR1 SEHNR, CDR2 FQNEAQ (reference sequence). CDR3 sequence reads: CASSLGGGGNQPQHF. The CDR3 DNA follows: TGTGCCAGCAGCTTAGGTGGGGGAGGCAATCAGCCCCAGCATTTT.

This clone was observed once. J is TRBJ2-7 and V is TRBV9; 14 positions match TRBD2. The germline CDR1 and CDR2 sequences are SGDLS and YYNGEE. The CDR3 is 17 amino acids. Trimming took 4 bases from V and 5 from J; bases not matched to a gene: 11. The CDR3 DNA reads TGTGCCAGCAGCTCCGGGACTAGCGGGAGACTAAAAAACGAGCAGTACTTC. It yields the protein CASSSGTSGRLKNEQYF.

This rearrangement joins TRBV30 to TRBJ1-2; D not resolved. Germline CDR1 GTSNPN, CDR2 SVGIG (reference sequence). This CDR3 spans 12 amino acids. V shed 2 bases and J shed 4 bases, with 8 bases lying between them. The CDR3 loop reads CAWSTRPYGYTF. DNA of the CDR3: TGTGCCTGGAGTACCCGACCCTATGGCTACACCTTC.

This rearrangement joins TRBV5-4 to TRBJ2-7, with TRBD1 identical over 8 bases. There are 13 residues in the CDR3. The germline gives CDR1 SGHNT, CDR2 YYREEE (reference sequence). V shed 4 bases and J 5 bases; nucleotides not matched to a gene: 5. CDR3 amino acids: CASSLDRVNEQYF. The CDR3 DNA reads TGTGCCAGCAGCCTGGACAGGGTTAACGAGCAGTACTTC.

J is TRBJ1-4 and V is TRBV7-9, with D maybe TRBD1 (5 bases). CDR1 is SEHNR, CDR2 FQNEAQ, per germline (reference sequence). V shed 2 bases and J shed 6 bases, with 13 bases lying between them. CDR3 length: 15 residues. The CDR3 here is CASSLIRGNDEKLFF. In DNA form, the CDR3 reads TGTGCCAGCAGCTTAATCCGGGGGAACGATGAAAAACTGTTTTTT.

V gene TRBV9 combines with J gene TRBJ1-2, with 9 bases aligning to TRBD1. Trimming cost V 2 bases and J 8 bases; bases outside gene matches: 7. CDR3 size: 14 residues. The germline CDR1 and CDR2 sequences are SGDLS and YYNGEE. The CDR3 here is CASSVGDRVRGYTF. In nucleotides, the CDR3 is TGTGCCAGCAGCGTGGGGGACAGGGTGAGAGGCTACACCTTC.